The 20 T cell receptor beta chains below were found in one sample sequenced in a study of post-analysis software for immune sequencing data. Findings of the study overall: Patients carried roughly 5 TRBV segments more frequently than controls did, and TRBV5-6, TRBV5-1 and TRBV20-1 were among them.

The antigens for these receptors are not known. TCR beta cDNA libraries had unique molecular identifiers. One entry per CDR3 protein results from TCRdb running MiXCR on the PCR reads. The profile shows 650,000 to 850,000 distinct CDR3 sequences, approximately 44% of them singletons. The sample was blood. Every receptor here comes from a girl aged 5-17 years with multiple sclerosis.

This clonotype was seen repeatedly, ten times or more. The chain carries TRBV20-1 and TRBJ2-1; 8 nucleotides match TRBD2. Germline CDR1 and CDR2: DFQATT and SNEGSKA (reference sequence). With 6 bases clipped from V and 4 bases from J, the junction kept 5 bases outside the gene matches. There are 13 residues in the CDR3. CDR3 nucleotide sequence: TGCAGTGCAACAGTAGCGGGATACAATGAGCAGTTCTTC. As protein: CSATVAGYNEQFF.

The CDR3 DNA reads TGCAGTGCTAGTATGGGACTAGCGGGGAACAATGAGCAGTTCTTC. It encodes CSASMGLAGNNEQFF. The chain is built from TRBV20-1 and TRBJ2-1, with TRBD2 identical over 13 bases. The germline V gene has CDR1 DFQATT and CDR2 SNEGSKA (reference sequence). The CDR3 is 15 residues long. Losses at the gene ends were 3 bases for V and 5 bases for J; bases not matched to a gene: 4.

This clonotype came up once. The CDR3 loop is CASSSLQNFYNEQFF. The CDR3 nucleotides are TGTGCCAGCAGCTCGTTACAGAACTTCTACAATGAGCAGTTCTTC. The genes are TRBV7-8 and TRBJ2-1; D is undetermined. V shed 4 bases and J shed 3 bases, with 13 bases lying between them. The CDR3 loop spans 15 amino acids. CDR1 and CDR2 from the germline V gene are SGHVS and FQNEAQ.

This sequence joins TRBV20-1 and TRBJ2-1; 7 bases match TRBD2. J lost 9 bases, V lost 3 bases, and 14 bases had no gene match. Germline V gene sequence: CDR1 DFQATT, CDR2 SNEGSKA (reference sequence). This CDR3 spans 15 amino acids. The CDR3 bases are TGCAGTGCTAGTGAAGTATGGGAGGGCGGAATTGAGCAGTTCTTC. Protein product: CSASEVWEGGIEQFF.

The chain recombines TRBV6-6 with TRBJ2-5; D gene unclear. V lost 2 bases to trimming and J lost 4 bases, with 5 bases between them. Germline lookup yields CDR1 MNHNY and CDR2 SVGAGI (reference sequence). The CDR3 has 12 amino acids. The CDR3 DNA is TGTGCCAGCAGTTACGAAGCAGAGACCCAGTACTTC. Translation gives CASSYEAETQYF.

V and J are TRBV11-3 and TRBJ2-5, with 10 nucleotides matching TRBD2. The CDR3 runs 16 residues. J was trimmed by 3 bases and V by 6 bases; bases with no gene match: 10. The germline gives CDR1 SGHNT, CDR2 YENEEA. The CDR3 coding sequence is TGTGCCAGCAGTCGACCGGGACTAGCGAGTGAAGAGACCCAGTACTTC. Its protein is CASSRPGLASEETQYF.

J is TRBJ2-7 and V is TRBV20-1; no reliable D call. CDR1 is DFQATT and CDR2 is SNEGSKA in the germline V gene (reference sequence). The length of the CDR3 is 10 residues. The germline V and J ends were trimmed by 3 bases and 2 bases, with 2 bases remaining between them. The CDR3 spells CSASPYEQYF. The CDR3 DNA follows: TGCAGTGCTAGTCCCTACGAGCAGTACTTC.

The V and J genes are TRBV28 and TRBJ1-1; D possibly corresponds to TRBD1 (5 bases). Germline CDR1 is MDHEN and CDR2 is SYDVKM. The CDR3 extends over 17 amino acids. V lost 0 bases to trimming and J lost 2 bases, with 16 bases between them. In DNA form, the CDR3 reads TGTGCCAGCAGTTTATGGGCAGCCGCAGGGACCAACACTGAAGCTTTCTTT. Translating gives CASSLWAAAGTNTEAFF. The full variable domain, completed using reference TRBV28 and TRBJ1-1, is DVKVTQSSRYLVKRTGEKVFLECVQDMDHENMFWYRQDPGLGLRLIYFSYDVKMKEKGDIPEGYSVSREKKERFSLILESASTNQTSMYLCASSLWAAAGTNTEAFFGQGTRLTVV.

The chain has TRBV30 and TRBJ2-1; 7 positions match TRBD1. This CDR3 contains 12 residues. Germline V gene data show CDR1 as GTSNPN and CDR2 as SVGIG (reference sequence). V lost 5 bases, J lost 4 bases, and 2 bases stayed unmatched. The CDR3 here is CAWDRAYNEQFF. For the CDR3, the DNA is TGTGCCTGGGACAGGGCTTACAATGAGCAGTTCTTC.

The chain employs TRBV27 and TRBJ2-4; D is ambiguous. This CDR3 has 13 amino acids. Germline loops: CDR1 MNHEY, CDR2 SMNVEV (reference sequence). Trimming pared 2 bases from V and 13 bases from J, leaving 15 bases between. CDR3 in amino acids: CASSLHPFVGQYF. In nucleotides, the CDR3 is TGTGCCAGCAGTTTACACCCCTTCGTCGGGCAGTACTTC.

This clonotype occurred a few times. The chain links TRBV20-1 to TRBJ2-1; 11 bases align to TRBD2. In germline, CDR1 is DFQATT, CDR2 SNEGSKA (reference sequence). The CDR3 runs 16 residues. Trimming removed 3 bases from V and 4 bases from J; junction bases left unmatched: 8. CDR3 coding DNA: TGCAGTGCTAGCGCGGGACTAGCGGACACTTACAATGAGCAGTTCTTC. It specifies CSASAGLADTYNEQFF.

This clonotype was seen only a few times. The V and J genes are TRBV7-9 and TRBJ2-3; D not certain. The CDR3 runs to 15 residues. V was clipped by 1 base and J by 2 bases, with 10 bases between them. Germline CDR1 reads SEHNR; CDR2 reads FQNEAQ (reference sequence). The CDR3 nucleotides read TGTGCCAGCAGCTTAGAGTCGCGGCTCACAGATACGCAGTATTTT. Its protein product is CASSLESRLTDTQYF.

This chain uses TRBV20-1 with TRBJ2-1; 8 nucleotides line up with TRBD2. After removal of 6 bases from V and 11 bases from J, the junction contained 6 bases not matched to a gene. CDR3 length: 11 residues. Germline CDR1 DFQATT, CDR2 SNEGSKA (reference sequence). CDR3 amino acids: CSASGSGKQFF. For the CDR3, the DNA is TGCAGTGCCAGCGGGAGTGGGAAGCAGTTCTTC.

CDR3 loop: CSVEDFTSLKTQYF. CDR3 nucleotide sequence: TGCAGCGTTGAGGACTTCACTAGCTTGAAGACCCAGTACTTC. The J gene is TRBJ2-5, the V gene TRBV29-1, with D perhaps TRBD2 (6 bases). Trimming removed 3 bases from V and 6 bases from J, with 17 bases in between. This CDR3 region has 14 residues. Germline V gene lookup returns CDR1 SQVTM and CDR2 ANQGSEA.

The chain employs TRBV6-2 or TRBV6-3 and TRBJ2-4, with D unresolved. The J call may be wrong; the DNA end is better matched by TRBJ2-7. Germline V gives CDR1 MNHEY, CDR2 SVGEGT. This CDR3 has 15 residues. The CDR3 loop is CASSWFKGPTYEQYF. The DNA of the CDR3 is TGTGCCAGCAGTTGGTTTAAGGGCCCAACCTACGAGCAGTACTTC.

This rearrangement joins TRBV12-3 or TRBV12-4 to TRBJ2-1; D is possibly TRBD1 or TRBD2 (5 bases each). The V end lost 6 bases, the J end lost 10 bases, and 13 bases lay between the germline ends. The CDR3 has 12 amino acids. The CDR3 DNA sequence: TGTGCCAGCAGACAGATAGGGACGGAGCAGTTCTTC. It specifies CASRQIGTEQFF.

This clonotype has more than one count but fewer than ten. This chain connects TRBV5-1 to TRBJ2-1; 9 nucleotides line up with TRBD2. Losses at the gene ends were 3 bases for V and 0 bases for J; bases not matched to a gene: 4. This CDR3 has 16 residues. CDR1 and CDR2 (germline): SGHRS, YFSETQ. In DNA form, the CDR3 reads TGCGCCAGCAGCTCGTCGGGACTAGCCTCCTACAATGAGCAGTTCTTC. This sequence encodes CASSSSGLASYNEQFF.

The chain links TRBV6-8 to TRBJ2-6, with TRBD1 as a possible D gene (6 bases). CDR1 and CDR2 from the germline V gene are MNHGY and SAAAGT. V shed 9 bases and J shed 0 bases, with 9 bases lying between them. The CDR3 has 14 amino acids. The CDR3 nucleotides are TGTGCCAGACAGGGTCCCTCTGGGGCCAACGTCCTGACTTTC. Translating gives CARQGPSGANVLTF.

The rearrangement uses TRBV5-1 and TRBJ2-5; D may be TRBD1 or TRBD2 (6 bases each). The CDR3 is made up of 13 amino acids. Germline CDR1 is SGHRS and CDR2 is YFSETQ. V was shortened by 4 bases and J by 5 bases, with 12 bases between the two germline ends. The DNA of the CDR3 is TGCGCCAGCAGCGGAGGGGGTACGGAGACCCAGTACTTC. Its translation: CASSGGGTETQYF.

This clonotype showed up just a few times. The CDR3: CASSDSGDTRINYEQYF. In nucleotides, the CDR3 is TGTGCCAGCAGTGACTCGGGGGACACAAGGATAAACTACGAGCAGTACTTC. The V call is TRBV6-4, the J call TRBJ2-7, with D possibly being TRBD1 (6 bases). Trimming pared 0 bases from V and 3 bases from J, leaving 18 bases between. This CDR3 has 17 amino acids. Germline CDR1 is MRHNA and CDR2 is SNTAGT.